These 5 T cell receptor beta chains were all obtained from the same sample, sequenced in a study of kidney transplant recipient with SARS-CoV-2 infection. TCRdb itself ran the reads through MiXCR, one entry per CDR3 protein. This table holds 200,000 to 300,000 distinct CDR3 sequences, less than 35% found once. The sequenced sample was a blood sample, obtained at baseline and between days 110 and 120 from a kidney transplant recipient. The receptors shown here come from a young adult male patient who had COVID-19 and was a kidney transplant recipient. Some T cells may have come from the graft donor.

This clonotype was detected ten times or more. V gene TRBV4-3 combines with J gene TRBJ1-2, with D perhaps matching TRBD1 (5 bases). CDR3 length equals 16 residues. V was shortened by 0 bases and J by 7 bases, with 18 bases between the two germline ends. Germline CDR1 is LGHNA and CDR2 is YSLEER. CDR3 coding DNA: TGCGCCAGCAGCCAAGATCCCCAGGGACGTCAGGTTGGCTACACCTTC. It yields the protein CASSQDPQGRQVGYTF.

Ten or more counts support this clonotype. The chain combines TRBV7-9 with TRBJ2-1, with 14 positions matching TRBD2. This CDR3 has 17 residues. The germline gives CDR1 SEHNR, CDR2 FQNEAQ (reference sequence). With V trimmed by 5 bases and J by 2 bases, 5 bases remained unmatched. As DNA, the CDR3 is TGTGCCAGCAGCACAGGGACTAGCGGGAGTACCTACAATGAGCAGTTCTTC. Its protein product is CASSTGTSGSTYNEQFF.

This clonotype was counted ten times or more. This chain's CDR3 is CATSGSNSTRKTYGYTF. Here the CDR3 DNA reads TGTGCCACCAGTGGATCTAATAGTACCAGAAAGACCTATGGCTACACCTTC. The V and J genes are TRBV24-1 and TRBJ1-2; D gene unclear. This CDR3 has 17 amino acids. Trimming removed 5 bases at V and 4 bases at J, with 22 bases between. In germline, CDR1 is KGHDR, CDR2 SFDVKD.

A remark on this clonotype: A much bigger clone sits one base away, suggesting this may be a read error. The CDR3 is CASSLPSLGPQYF. In DNA form, the CDR3 reads TGTGCCAGCAGCTTGCCCTCACTAGGCCCCCAGTACTTC. The chain employs TRBV5-4 and TRBJ2-5; tentatively, D is TRBD2 (5 bases). Trimming cost V 1 base and J 9 bases, with 13 bases left between them. The CDR3 runs to 13 residues. Germline CDR1 SGHNT, CDR2 YYREEE (reference sequence).

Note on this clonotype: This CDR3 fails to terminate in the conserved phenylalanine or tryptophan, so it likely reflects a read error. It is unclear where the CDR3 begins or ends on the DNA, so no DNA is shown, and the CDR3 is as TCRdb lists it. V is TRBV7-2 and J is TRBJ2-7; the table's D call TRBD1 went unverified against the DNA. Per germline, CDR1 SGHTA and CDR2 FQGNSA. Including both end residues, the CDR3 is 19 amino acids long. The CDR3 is CASSQASRDDKVGPTSRLS.